One sample yielded the 28 T cell receptor beta chains listed below, sequenced in a study of blood T cell repertoires in COVID-19 (dated by TCRdb to about 2020). Preparation of the library involved the immunoSEQ multiplex PCR assay. As stored in TCRdb, this immuneACCESS dataset retains in-frame rearrangements with V and J assigned. A fraction of the clones does not appear; measured against another copy, unresolved V genes explain less than half of the discrepancy, and the remainder lacks a known reason. This sample has around 190,000 clones in its table, and 86% of those were observed once. Roughly 9.1% of the sample is taken by the ten largest. Sequenced material: peripheral blood. These receptors all stem from a man aged 50-60 years with active or convalescent COVID-19.

The chain couples TRBV6-1 to TRBJ1-2; D perhaps matches TRBD1 (5 bases). This CDR3 contains 16 residues. Trimming cost V 4 bases and J 3 bases, with 18 bases left between them. Germline V CDR1 and CDR2: MNHNS, SASEGT. DNA of the CDR3: TGTGCCAGCAGTGGTTCGGCAGGGCTCAACGACTATGGCTACACCTTC. It translates to CASSGSAGLNDYGYTF.

This chain connects TRBV2 to TRBJ2-1, with 8 nucleotides matching TRBD2. V trimming: 1 base; J trimming: 6 bases; junction bases outside the gene matches: 8. This CDR3 has 16 residues. The V gene's germline CDR1 is SNHLY and CDR2 FYNNEI. In DNA form, the CDR3 reads TGTGCCAGCAGTGAAGGTTTAACGGGGGGGGTCAATGAGCAGTTCTTC. Translating it yields CASSEGLTGGVNEQFF.

This chain connects TRBV4-2 to TRBJ2-7, with TRBD2 matching over 7 bases. V lost 1 base, J lost 4 bases, and 7 bases stayed unmatched. CDR1 and CDR2 from the germline V gene are LGHNA and YNFKEQ. This CDR3 has 15 amino acids. The CDR3 loop is CASSQGIRDYYEQYF. The CDR3 DNA sequence: TGTGCCAGCAGCCAAGGGATAAGGGACTATTACGAGCAGTACTTC.

This rearrangement joins TRBV11-2 to TRBJ2-1; 15 positions agree with TRBD2. The CDR3 runs 20 residues. Germline-derived CDR1 and CDR2 are SGHAT and FQNNGV. Germline trimming cut 0 bases from V and 1 base from J; bases unmatched to any gene: 7. The CDR3 loop reads CASSLDSGLAGGPSYNEQFF. The CDR3, as DNA: TGTGCCAGCAGCTTAGATTCGGGACTAGCGGGAGGCCCATCCTACAATGAGCAGTTCTTC.

This chain links TRBV9 with TRBJ2-7; the match to TRBD1 covers 10 bases. Trimming removed 4 bases from V and 1 base from J; junction bases left unmatched: 8. CDR1 and CDR2 from the germline V gene are SGDLS and YYNGEE. The CDR3 contains 16 residues. The CDR3 reads CASSKGGTGASYEQYF. In DNA, the CDR3 is TGTGCCAGCAGCAAAGGGGGGACAGGGGCTTCCTACGAGCAGTACTTC.

The V call is TRBV12-3 or TRBV12-4, the J call TRBJ1-5; TRBD1 is a possible D gene (5 bases). V was shortened by 5 bases and J by 8 bases, with 13 bases between the two germline ends. This CDR3 has 13 residues. CDR3 sequence reads: CASSLGGREPQHF. The CDR3 bases are TGTGCCAGCAGTCTTGGGGGGAGGGAGCCCCAGCATTTT.

The V call is TRBV7-6, the J call TRBJ2-2; D is undetermined. From germline, CDR1 is SGHVS and CDR2 FNYEAQ. Trimming removed 7 bases from V and 3 bases from J, with 9 bases in between. The length of the CDR3 is 13 residues. The CDR3 nucleotides are TGTGCCAGCACCAACCGGGACACCGGGGAGCTGTTTTTT. It yields the protein CASTNRDTGELFF.

The chain employs TRBV28 and TRBJ2-1; weak D call: TRBD2 (6 bases). Germline CDR1 is MDHEN and CDR2 is SYDVKM. V lost 5 bases to trimming and J lost 8 bases, with 16 bases between them. CDR3 length: 14 amino acids. The CDR3 loop is CASSPPHGGYEQFF. The CDR3 nucleotides read TGTGCCAGCAGTCCACCACATGGAGGGTATGAGCAGTTCTTC.

This chain joins TRBV4-1 and TRBJ1-2; maybe TRBD1 (6 bases). The CDR3 is 14 amino acids. Germline V CDR1 and CDR2: MGHRA, YSYEKL. Trimming stripped 2 bases from V and 2 bases from J, with 9 bases between. CDR3 protein: CASSQLDRNYGYTF. The CDR3 coding sequence is TGCGCCAGCAGCCAACTTGACAGGAACTATGGCTACACCTTC.

The chain recombines TRBV6-2 or TRBV6-3 with TRBJ1-4; no firm D call. CDR3 length: 14 residues. Germline CDR1 reads MNHEY; CDR2 reads SVGEGT. Trimming removed 0 bases from V and 11 bases from J, with 13 bases in between. The CDR3 coding sequence is TGTGCCAGCAGTTACTCTCCCCCGGGAGGGAAACTGTTTTTT. Translating gives CASSYSPPGGKLFF.

This chain connects TRBV29-1 to TRBJ2-2, with 9 nucleotides matching TRBD1. The germline V gene encodes CDR1 SQVTM and CDR2 ANQGSEA. Trimming took 4 bases from V and 4 from J; bases not matched to a gene: 1. The CDR3 covers 13 residues. CDR3 DNA sequence: TGCAGCGTTGGGACAGGGGTCACCGGGGAGCTGTTTTTT. Translation: CSVGTGVTGELFF.

This clone appeared a few times. The CDR3 protein is CASSQEAETPGYTF. The CDR3 DNA is TGTGCCAGCAGCCAAGAAGCAGAGACTCCTGGCTACACCTTC. V gene TRBV3-1 (or the pseudogene TRBV3-2) combines with J gene TRBJ1-2; D is unclear. In germline, CDR1 is LGHDT, CDR2 YNNKEL (reference sequence). This CDR3 is built from 14 residues. V was clipped by 0 bases and J by 7 bases, with 12 bases between them.

V and J are TRBV6-5 and TRBJ2-3, with 10 bases that match TRBD1. CDR3 length: 15 amino acids. V gave up 6 bases and J gave up 4 bases; unmatched junction bases: 7. CDR1 and CDR2 (germline): MNHEY, SVGAGI. CDR3 in DNA: TGTGCCAGCAGCCAGGACAGGGGGAAGGCAGATACGCAGTATTTT. Encoded protein: CASSQDRGKADTQYF.

The chain is built from TRBV24-1 and TRBJ2-7; D unclear. The CDR3 consists of 12 residues. Per germline, CDR1 KGHDR and CDR2 SFDVKD. V lost 7 bases to trimming and J lost 3 bases, with 9 bases between them. CDR3 loop: CATRSTFYEQYF. CDR3 sequence (DNA): TGTGCCACCAGGAGTACTTTCTACGAGCAGTACTTC.

This rearrangement joins TRBV12-3 or TRBV12-4 to TRBJ2-3; D uncertain. The CDR3 loop spans 13 amino acids. The V end lost 3 bases, the J end lost 2 bases, and 6 bases lay between the germline ends. CDR3 nucleotide sequence: TGTGCCAGCAGTTTCCGTATCACAGATACGCAGTATTTT. Protein sequence: CASSFRITDTQYF.

The CDR3 coding sequence is TGTGCCAGCGGCCCCGGGCTAGCGATTGAGACCCAGTACTTC. Translating it yields CASGPGLAIETQYF. The chain recombines TRBV7-2 with TRBJ2-5; weak D call: TRBD2 (6 bases). V was clipped by 8 bases and J by 5 bases, with 18 bases between them. Germline V lookup: CDR1 SGHTA, CDR2 FQGNSA. The CDR3 is 14 amino acids.

This clone has just a few counts. V is TRBV3-1 (or the pseudogene TRBV3-2) and J is TRBJ2-3, with TRBD1 as a possible D gene (6 bases). The V gene lost 1 base and the J gene lost 2 bases, with 10 bases spanning the gap. The CDR3 contains 15 residues. Looked up from germline, CDR1 is LGHDT and CDR2 is YNNKEL (reference sequence). The CDR3 loop reads CASSQVRDNTDTQYF. Here the CDR3 DNA reads TGTGCCAGCAGCCAAGTTCGGGACAACACAGATACGCAGTATTTT.

The chain uses TRBV19 and TRBJ2-7, with 8 bases matching TRBD1. After removal of 5 bases from V and 6 bases from J, the junction contained 12 bases not matched to a gene. The CDR3 contains 15 residues. The germline V gene has CDR1 LNHDA and CDR2 SQIVND (reference sequence). DNA for the CDR3: TGTGCCAGTAGTGATACAGGGGGAAGGGCTTCCGAGCAGTACTTC. Amino acids: CASSDTGGRASEQYF.

The V gene is TRBV29-1, the J gene TRBJ1-6, with 7 nucleotides matching TRBD1. V lost 6 bases and J lost 7; bases outside the gene matches: 6. Germline V gene sequence: CDR1 SQVTM, CDR2 ANQGSEA. The CDR3 has 13 amino acids. CDR3 protein: CSVTGDGNSPLHF. The CDR3 DNA sequence: TGCAGCGTAACAGGGGATGGGAATTCACCCCTCCACTTT.

The V gene is TRBV2, the J gene TRBJ1-2, with D possibly TRBD1 on 6 matching bases. Trimming took 6 bases from V and 1 from J, leaving 12 bases between them. This CDR3 comprises 14 residues. CDR1 is SNHLY, CDR2 FYNNEI, per germline. DNA for the CDR3: TGTGCCAGCAGCCCCTCGGACAGTAACTATGGCTACACCTTC. It encodes CASSPSDSNYGYTF.

The chain joins TRBV11-2 to TRBJ2-7; 8 bases match TRBD1. After removal of 1 base from V and 4 bases from J, the junction contained 6 bases not matched to a gene. The CDR3 contains 15 residues. CDR1 and CDR2 from the germline V gene are SGHAT and FQNNGV. CDR3 sequence (DNA): TGTGCCAGCAGCTTAGTCCCCCAGGGGGCATACGAGCAGTACTTC. Amino acid sequence: CASSLVPQGAYEQYF.

The chain links TRBV28 to TRBJ2-5; 8 bases fit TRBD1. The last part of the DNA fits TRBJ2-7 better; the J call may be wrong. Germline lookup yields CDR1 MDHEN and CDR2 SYDVKM. This CDR3 is built from 16 residues. CDR3 DNA: TGTGCCAGCAGGACCCTCTCTGCGGACAGGGTTAACGAGCAGTACTTC. Encoded protein: CASRTLSADRVNEQYF.

In this sample, this clone turned up a few times. This rearrangement joins TRBV2 to TRBJ2-2; TRBD1 matches at 11 bases. CDR1 and CDR2 from the germline V gene are SNHLY and FYNNEI. Trimming cost V 3 bases and J 4 bases; bases outside gene matches: 10. The CDR3 totals 18 residues. In DNA, the CDR3 is TGTGCCAGCAGTGAGGGGGCACCGGACAGGGGGCGCACCGGGGAGCTGTTTTTT. Protein product: CASSEGAPDRGRTGELFF.

The chain couples TRBV6-5 to TRBJ1-2; D gene uncertain. CDR3 length: 12 amino acids. Germline CDR1 and CDR2: MNHEY and SVGAGI. V shed 3 bases and J shed 8 bases, with 10 bases lying between them. The CDR3, as DNA: TGTGCCAGCAGTTATGGAGGAGGCGGCTACACCTTC. This codes for CASSYGGGGYTF.

This chain connects TRBV6-5 to TRBJ1-3; D is uncertain. Germline CDR1 is MNHEY and CDR2 is SVGAGI. The CDR3 is 13 residues long. Trimming stripped 4 bases from V and 4 bases from J, with 8 bases between. The CDR3 loop is CASSFEQGNTIYF. DNA for the CDR3: TGTGCCAGCAGTTTTGAACAAGGAAACACCATATATTTT.

V is TRBV28 and J is TRBJ1-5, with a weak D call TRBD1 (6 bases). The CDR3 has 17 residues. Per the germline V gene, CDR1 is MDHEN and CDR2 is SYDVKM. The V gene lost 5 bases and the J gene lost 4 bases, with 21 bases spanning the gap. CDR3 coding DNA: TGTGCCAGCAGTCTACACCGACAGGTGGTATATAATCAGCCCCAGCATTTT. Protein sequence: CASSLHRQVVYNQPQHF. The variable domain in full, with the rest retrieved from reference TRBV28 and TRBJ1-5, is DVKVTQSSRYLVKRTGEKVFLECVQDMDHENMFWYRQDPGLGLRLIYFSYDVKMKEKGDIPEGYSVSREKKERFSLILESASTNQTSMYLCASSLHRQVVYNQPQHFGDGTRLSIL.

This clone was picked up one time. The chain combines TRBV27 with TRBJ1-3; D is uncertain. Trimming took off 0 bases at V and 0 bases at J, with 3 bases between the two ends. The CDR3 covers 14 residues. Per the germline V gene, CDR1 is MNHEY and CDR2 is SMNVEV (reference sequence). Written as DNA, the CDR3 is TGTGCCAGCAGTTTATCTCTCTCTGGAAACACCATATATTTT. It specifies CASSLSLSGNTIYF.

The chain recombines TRBV7-2 with TRBJ1-5; TRBD1 might be the D (5 bases). This CDR3 spans 15 amino acids. CDR1 and CDR2 (germline): SGHTA, FQGNSA. The ends were cut back, 5 bases at V and 5 bases at J, with 16 bases in the middle. CDR3 residues: CASSLIQGPDQPQHF. The CDR3 coding sequence is TGTGCCAGCAGCCTGATTCAGGGTCCGGATCAGCCCCAGCATTTT.